Following are 18 T cell receptor beta chains from one sample sequenced in a study of response to subunit inactivated influenza vaccine. TCRdb re-analysed the RT-PCR reads in MiXCR, keeping a single row per CDR3 protein. The sample holds roughly 520,000 distinct CDR3 sequences, around 25% seen once. The starting material was CD4+ T cells sorted from PBMCs, obtained approximately 5 days after vaccination. Every receptor here comes from a man aged 50 to 60 who received an inactivated influenza vaccine.

This clonotype has more than one count but fewer than ten. The chain links TRBV4-2 to TRBJ2-3; D call uncertain. Germline V gene lookup returns CDR1 LGHNA and CDR2 YNFKEQ. This CDR3 is built from 15 residues. Trimming stripped 4 bases from V and 0 bases from J, with 11 bases between. CDR3 protein: CASSRGAASTDTQYF. Here the CDR3 DNA reads TGTGCCAGCAGCCGGGGTGCGGCTAGCACAGATACGCAGTATTTT.

This clonotype has a handful of counts. This chain joins TRBV5-6 and TRBJ1-5; D ambiguous. V was trimmed by 3 bases and J by 0 bases, leaving 10 bases between them. This CDR3 has 15 residues. The germline V gene has CDR1 SGHDT and CDR2 YYEEEE. Written as DNA, the CDR3 is TGTGCCAGCAGCTGGGGAGTCGATAGCAATCAGCCCCAGCATTTT. Translated: CASSWGVDSNQPQHF.

V gene TRBV4-3 combines with J gene TRBJ1-2, with D possibly matching TRBD1 (5 bases). Germline V gives CDR1 LGHNA, CDR2 YSLEER. Trimming cost V 0 bases and J 3 bases, with 11 bases left between them. This CDR3 comprises 15 residues. As DNA, the CDR3 is TGCGCCAGCAGCCAAGACCTAGGGACTGACTATGGCTACACCTTC. Translating gives CASSQDLGTDYGYTF.

This clonotype was picked up a small number of times. The chain couples TRBV5-6 to TRBJ2-5; no reliable D call. CDR1 and CDR2 from the germline V gene are SGHDT and YYEEEE. V shed 1 base and J shed 2 bases, with 6 bases lying between them. CDR3 length equals 13 residues. The DNA for the CDR3 is TGTGCCAGCAGCTTGATCCTACAAGAGACCCAGTACTTC. This translates into CASSLILQETQYF. The variable domain in full, completed from reference TRBV5-6 and TRBJ2-5, reads DAGVTQSPTHLIKTRGQQVTLRCSPKSGHDTVSWYQQALGQGPQFIFQYYEEEERQRGNFPDRFSGHQFPNYSSELNVNALLLGDSALYLCASSLILQETQYFGPGTRLLVL.

V usage is TRBV12-3 or TRBV12-4 and J usage is TRBJ2-1, with 10 bases aligning to TRBD2. Trimming at V came to 1 base and at J to 9 bases, leaving 3 bases not matched to a gene. The CDR3 is 14 residues long. CDR3 protein: CASSLGASGGEQFF. As DNA, the CDR3 is TGTGCCAGCAGTTTAGGGGCTAGCGGGGGTGAGCAGTTCTTC.

Only a few counts were recorded for this clonotype. The V and J genes are TRBV20-1 and TRBJ2-3, with TRBD1 matching over 8 bases. Per germline, CDR1 DFQATT and CDR2 SNEGSKA (reference sequence). The CDR3 consists of 14 residues. After removal of 3 bases from V and 3 bases from J, the junction contained 5 bases not matched to a gene. In DNA, the CDR3 is TGCAGTGCTAGGGCCGGACAGGGAACAGATACGCAGTATTTT. This sequence encodes CSARAGQGTDTQYF.

The sample holds many counts of this clonotype. The chain employs TRBV29-1 and TRBJ2-7; D is ambiguous. Germline V gene sequence: CDR1 SQVTM, CDR2 ANQGSEA. The CDR3 loop spans 13 amino acids. V shed 4 bases and J shed 0 bases, with 10 bases lying between them. The CDR3 reads CSVVGRFSYEQYF. The DNA for the CDR3 is TGCAGCGTTGTTGGACGCTTCTCCTACGAGCAGTACTTC.

The chain is built from TRBV20-1 and TRBJ2-7, with TRBD2 matching over 12 bases. This CDR3 region has 18 residues. The V gene end was trimmed by 1 base and the J gene end by 4 bases; junction bases not matched to a gene: 14. Germline CDR1 DFQATT, CDR2 SNEGSKA (reference sequence). Here the CDR3 reads CSARVGLAGLLYSYEQYF. The DNA for the CDR3 is TGCAGTGCTAGAGTAGGACTAGCGGGACTGCTTTACAGTTACGAGCAGTACTTC.

The chain carries TRBV9 and TRBJ2-7, with TRBD2 matching 10 bases. CDR3 length equals 15 residues. Germline V gene lookup returns CDR1 SGDLS and CDR2 YYNGEE. Germline trimming cut 0 bases from V and 6 bases from J; bases unmatched to any gene: 6. The CDR3 coding sequence is TGTGCCAGCAGCGTAGATAATAGCGGGAGGCTCGAGCAGTACTTC. The encoded protein is CASSVDNSGRLEQYF.

The J gene is TRBJ2-3, the V gene TRBV18; D gene unclear. Germline assignment: CDR1 KGHSH and CDR2 LQKENI. Trimming cost V 3 bases and J 0 bases, with 13 bases left between them. The CDR3 is 16 amino acids. The CDR3 bases are TGTGCCAGCTCACCTCTGAGGACCACTAGCACAGATACGCAGTATTTT. It specifies CASSPLRTTSTDTQYF.

This clonotype was picked up a small number of times. The rearrangement links TRBV10-3 to TRBJ2-1; TRBD2 matches at 11 bases. The CDR3 consists of 15 residues. Germline V gives CDR1 ENHRY, CDR2 SYGVKD. V shed 6 bases, J shed 7 bases, and the junction held 8 bases outside the gene matches. DNA for the CDR3: TGTGCCATCAGCCCGGGACTAGCGGCCTTAAATGAGCAGTTCTTC. Protein product: CAISPGLAALNEQFF.

The rearrangement uses TRBV10-3 and TRBJ2-3; no clear D. V was cut by 7 bases and J by 2 bases, with 10 bases left in between. The CDR3 totals 13 residues. Germline V CDR1 and CDR2: ENHRY, SYGVKD. The CDR3 coding sequence is TGTGCCATCAAGTCCAAGGCCACAGATACGCAGTATTTT. Amino acids: CAIKSKATDTQYF.

The sample holds a few counts of this clonotype. The V gene is TRBV24-1, the J gene TRBJ2-1; 12 bases match TRBD2. The ends lost 9 bases at V and 12 bases at J; junction bases unmatched: 8. Germline V gene sequence: CDR1 KGHDR, CDR2 SFDVKD. This CDR3 spans 13 amino acids. This chain's CDR3 is CATGETSGSGQFF. CDR3 DNA: TGTGCCACCGGGGAGACTAGCGGGAGTGGGCAGTTCTTC.

There are many counts of this clonotype. V is TRBV12-3 or TRBV12-4 and J is TRBJ2-7; tentatively, D is TRBD1 or TRBD2 (5 bases each). The CDR3 totals 15 residues. V lost 3 bases and J lost 3, with 15 bases in between. CDR3 amino acids: CASSFRGADSYEQYF. CDR3 sequence (DNA): TGTGCCAGCAGTTTCCGGGGCGCTGATAGCTACGAGCAGTACTTC.

The J gene is TRBJ1-3, the V gene TRBV6-1; TRBD1 might be the D (6 bases). V lost 10 bases to trimming and J lost 0 bases, with 13 bases between them. This CDR3 has 14 residues. CDR1 and CDR2 from the germline V gene are MNHNS and SASEGT. The CDR3 nucleotides read TGTGCCACAATTGACAGGAACTCTGGAAACACCATATATTTT. Translated: CATIDRNSGNTIYF.

The chain uses TRBV7-2 and TRBJ2-7; D remains unclear. The germline gives CDR1 SGHTA, CDR2 FQGNSA. CDR3 length: 15 amino acids. V was trimmed by 2 bases and J by 2 bases, leaving 13 bases between them. The CDR3 here is CASSLSALSTYEQYF. The CDR3 DNA reads as TGTGCCAGCAGCTTATCCGCCCTCAGCACCTACGAGCAGTACTTC.

V and J are TRBV18 and TRBJ2-1; tentatively, D is TRBD2 (6 bases). The CDR3 is 13 residues long. Trimming removed 2 bases at V and 8 bases at J, with 10 bases between. Germline V gene lookup returns CDR1 KGHSH and CDR2 LQKENI. CDR3 DNA sequence: TGTGCCAGCTCACCATTACTAGCCCATGAGCAGTTCTTC. Translating gives CASSPLLAHEQFF. Together with reference TRBV18 and TRBJ2-1, the CDR3 gives the full variable domain: NAGVMQNPRHLVRRRGQEARLRCSPMKGHSHVYWYRQLPEEGLKFMVYLQKENIIDESGMPKERFSAEFPKEGPSILRIQQVVRGDSAAYFCASSPLLAHEQFFGPGTRLTVL.

This clonotype was recorded at least ten times. The chain carries TRBV12-3 or TRBV12-4 and TRBJ1-3; 10 bases line up with TRBD1. The CDR3 is 16 residues long. V dropped 5 bases and J dropped 0; count of bases not matched to a gene: 4. Here the CDR3 DNA reads TGTGCCAGCAGTCCTCGGGACAGGGGCTCTGGAAACACCATATATTTT. Amino acid sequence: CASSPRDRGSGNTIYF.